Below, 17 T cell receptor beta chains from the same sample are listed, as sequenced in a study of blood T cell repertoires in COVID-19. The table came from immunoSEQ multiplex PCR; TCRdb's copy has only in-frame clones and leaves some out. The sample records roughly 140,000 clones, 80% to 90% being singletons. The sequencing input was peripheral blood. The receptors originated from a woman between 35 and 50 years old with acute or convalescent COVID-19.

The V and J genes are TRBV27 and TRBJ1-6, with TRBD1 matching 8 bases. V lost 6 bases, J lost 6 bases, and 4 bases stayed unmatched. CDR1 MNHEY and CDR2 SMNVEV come from the germline V gene (reference sequence). This CDR3 comprises 14 residues. The chain's CDR3 is CASRQGGGNSPLHF. The CDR3 region has the DNA TGTGCCAGCAGACAGGGGGGAGGTAATTCACCCCTCCACTTT.

The chain recombines TRBV4-1 with TRBJ2-1; 11 bases are shared with TRBD2. Germline lookup yields CDR1 MGHRA and CDR2 YSYEKL. The CDR3 consists of 15 residues. J was trimmed by 5 bases and V by 2 bases; bases with no gene match: 2. This chain's CDR3 is CASSQPSGGNNEQFF. The CDR3 DNA reads as TGCGCCAGCAGCCAACCTAGCGGGGGGAACAATGAGCAGTTCTTC.

The rearrangement joins TRBV18 to TRBJ1-1, with 10 bases aligning to TRBD1. The germline V gene has CDR1 KGHSH and CDR2 LQKENI. J gave up 0 bases and V 4 bases, and 5 bases lay outside the gene matches. The CDR3 runs to 16 residues. The CDR3 spells CASSRRQGAMNTEAFF. The CDR3 nucleotides are TGTGCCAGCTCACGACGACAGGGGGCCATGAACACTGAAGCTTTCTTT.

V and J are TRBV29-1 and TRBJ2-7; possibly TRBD2 for D (6 bases). CDR3 size: 14 residues. V gave up 6 bases and J gave up 3 bases, with 18 bases separating them. Looked up from germline, CDR1 is SQVTM and CDR2 is ANQGSEA. CDR3 sequence reads: CSVKYLAESYEQYF. The CDR3 coding sequence is TGCAGCGTGAAGTATTTAGCGGAGAGCTACGAGCAGTACTTC.

This chain connects TRBV24-1 to TRBJ2-1; weak D call: TRBD2 (6 bases). The length of the CDR3 is 16 residues. The V end lost 5 bases, the J end lost 5 bases, and 18 bases lay between the germline ends. Germline V gene lookup returns CDR1 KGHDR and CDR2 SFDVKD. In DNA, the CDR3 is TGTGCCACCAGTGGGAGGGTAGGTAGCGGCCACAATGAGCAGTTCTTC. It yields the protein CATSGRVGSGHNEQFF.

CDR3 amino acids: CASSHQGDLAKNIQYF. The DNA of the CDR3 is TGTGCCAGCAGTCATCAGGGGGATCTAGCCAAAAACATTCAGTACTTC. The chain couples TRBV3-1 (or the pseudogene TRBV3-2) to TRBJ2-4; TRBD1 aligns across 7 bases. The CDR3 runs 16 residues. V shed 6 bases, J shed 0 bases, and the junction held 8 bases outside the gene matches. Looked up from germline, CDR1 is LGHDT and CDR2 is YNNKEL (reference sequence).

V is TRBV2 and J is TRBJ1-6; 7 nucleotides agree with TRBD1. Per the germline V gene, CDR1 is SNHLY and CDR2 is FYNNEI. This CDR3 is 14 amino acids long. Trimming took 4 bases from V and 7 from J; bases not matched to a gene: 4. In DNA, the CDR3 is TGTGCCAGCAGTGGGGGACAGCCAAATTCACCCCTCCACTTT. This encodes CASSGGQPNSPLHF.

The J gene is TRBJ1-2, the V gene TRBV7-2; possibly TRBD1 for D (5 bases). Per the germline V gene, CDR1 is SGHTA and CDR2 is FQGNSA. The CDR3 has 14 residues. V lost 0 bases and J lost 2, with 7 bases in between. The CDR3 here is CASSLAEGNYGYTF. The CDR3 coding sequence is TGTGCCAGCAGCTTAGCGGAGGGGAACTATGGCTACACCTTC.

The chain joins TRBV30 to TRBJ1-2, with a possible D match to TRBD1 (6 bases). Germline assignment: CDR1 GTSNPN and CDR2 SVGIG (reference sequence). V dropped 4 bases and J dropped 5 bases, with 11 bases sitting between them. The CDR3 contains 12 residues. The CDR3 region is CAWTGVRYGYTF. In DNA form, the CDR3 reads TGTGCCTGGACAGGGGTGAGGTATGGCTACACCTTC.

This chain joins TRBV6-5 and TRBJ2-1; 7 bases are a match to TRBD1. Germline V CDR1 and CDR2: MNHEY, SVGAGI. V lost 0 bases, J lost 9 bases, and 11 bases stayed unmatched. This CDR3 is built from 16 residues. This chain's CDR3 is CASSYSGQLRGGEQFF. CDR3 in DNA: TGTGCCAGCAGTTACTCGGGACAGCTAAGGGGCGGTGAGCAGTTCTTC.

The chain has TRBV24-1 and TRBJ2-2, with TRBD1 identical over 7 bases. J gave up 4 bases and V 4 bases, and 5 bases lay outside the gene matches. Germline CDR1 KGHDR, CDR2 SFDVKD. This CDR3 is 15 amino acids long. The DNA of the CDR3 is TGTGCCACCAGTGACCGAGGGACAGTCACCGGGGAGCTGTTTTTT. Translated, it gives CATSDRGTVTGELFF.

The chain uses TRBV5-5 and TRBJ1-5; 7 positions agree with TRBD1. CDR1 and CDR2 from the germline V gene are SGHKS and YYEKEE (reference sequence). J was trimmed by 5 bases and V by 1 base; bases with no gene match: 9. The CDR3 totals 16 residues. DNA of the CDR3: TGTGCCAGCAGCTTGCTCTTAGGGGGCTTCGATCAGCCCCAGCATTTT. Its protein product is CASSLLLGGFDQPQHF.

The chain joins TRBV29-1 to TRBJ1-1; D might be TRBD1 (6 bases). The CDR3 consists of 13 residues. The germline V gene encodes CDR1 SQVTM and CDR2 ANQGSEA. V gave up 7 bases and J gave up 0 bases, with 12 bases separating them. DNA for the CDR3: TGCAGCGGGGGGGGGCAGATGAACACTGAAGCTTTCTTT. Its translation: CSGGGQMNTEAFF.

The count of this clone is one. The V gene is TRBV6-1, the J gene TRBJ1-2; TRBD1 aligns across 11 bases. The CDR3 consists of 17 residues. The V gene's germline CDR1 is MNHNS and CDR2 SASEGT. J gave up 6 bases and V 4 bases, and 13 bases lay outside the gene matches. The CDR3 loop is CASSAIPRTGGSNGYTF. The CDR3 DNA is TGTGCCAGCAGTGCGATCCCTCGGACAGGGGGCTCTAATGGCTACACCTTC.

The gene calls are TRBV5-4 and TRBJ2-3; TRBD2 is a possible D gene (6 bases). The germline CDR1 and CDR2 sequences are SGHNT and YYREEE (reference sequence). This CDR3 spans 15 amino acids. Trimming stripped 10 bases from V and 0 bases from J, with 18 bases between. The CDR3 spells CALGGGATSTDTQYF. CDR3 in DNA: TGTGCCCTCGGGGGAGGAGCAACTAGCACAGATACGCAGTATTTT.

The CDR3 nucleotides are TGTGCCAGCAGCTTAGTCGGGCAAGAGACCCAGTACTTC. This translates into CASSLVGQETQYF. J is TRBJ2-5 and V is TRBV7-9; D is undetermined. Germline V gene sequence: CDR1 SEHNR, CDR2 FQNEAQ (reference sequence). Trimming pared 1 base from V and 2 bases from J, leaving 5 bases between. The CDR3 runs to 13 residues.

This clone was found once. This sequence joins TRBV20-1 and TRBJ1-1; a possible D gene is TRBD1 (5 bases). CDR1 is DFQATT and CDR2 is SNEGSKA in the germline V gene (reference sequence). This CDR3 comprises 10 residues. V was pared by 5 bases and J by 7 bases, with 8 bases between. The CDR3 reads CSALDNEAFF. CDR3 DNA sequence: TGCAGTGCTCTGGACAATGAAGCTTTCTTT.